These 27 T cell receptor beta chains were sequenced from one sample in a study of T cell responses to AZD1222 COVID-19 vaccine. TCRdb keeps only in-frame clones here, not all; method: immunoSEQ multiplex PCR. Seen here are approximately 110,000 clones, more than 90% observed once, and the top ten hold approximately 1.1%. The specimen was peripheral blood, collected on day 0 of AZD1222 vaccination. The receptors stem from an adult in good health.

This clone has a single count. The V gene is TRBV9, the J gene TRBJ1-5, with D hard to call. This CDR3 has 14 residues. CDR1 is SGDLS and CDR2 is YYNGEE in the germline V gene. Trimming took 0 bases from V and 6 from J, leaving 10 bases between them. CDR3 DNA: TGTGCCAGCAGCGTAGGGCCGGGAACTCAGCCCCAGCATTTT. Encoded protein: CASSVGPGTQPQHF.

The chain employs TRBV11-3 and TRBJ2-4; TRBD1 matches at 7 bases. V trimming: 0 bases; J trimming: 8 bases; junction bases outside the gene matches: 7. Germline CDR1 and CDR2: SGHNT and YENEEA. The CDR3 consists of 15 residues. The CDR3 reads CASSLEGQIGDIQYF. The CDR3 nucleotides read TGTGCCAGCAGCTTAGAGGGACAGATTGGGGACATTCAGTACTTC.

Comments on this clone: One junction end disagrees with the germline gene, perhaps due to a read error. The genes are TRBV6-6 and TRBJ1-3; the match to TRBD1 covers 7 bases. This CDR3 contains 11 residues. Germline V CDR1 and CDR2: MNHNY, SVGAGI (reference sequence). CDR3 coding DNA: TGTGCCAGCAGTTACTCGACAGGGTGGCATTTT. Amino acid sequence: CASSYSTGWHF.

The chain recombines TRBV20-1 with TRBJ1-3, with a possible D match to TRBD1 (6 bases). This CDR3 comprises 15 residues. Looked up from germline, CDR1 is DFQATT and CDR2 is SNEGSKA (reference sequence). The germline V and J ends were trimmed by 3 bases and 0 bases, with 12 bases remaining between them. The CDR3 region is CSASRDRNSGNTIYF. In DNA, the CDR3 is TGCAGTGCTAGTCGTGACAGGAACTCTGGAAACACCATATATTTT.

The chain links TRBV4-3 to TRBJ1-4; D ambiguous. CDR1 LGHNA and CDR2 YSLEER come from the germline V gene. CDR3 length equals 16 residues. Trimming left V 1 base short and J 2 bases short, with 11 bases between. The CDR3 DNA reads TGCGCCAGCAGCCAAGTTACGGCGGGGACTAATGAAAAACTGTTTTTT. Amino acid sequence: CASSQVTAGTNEKLFF.

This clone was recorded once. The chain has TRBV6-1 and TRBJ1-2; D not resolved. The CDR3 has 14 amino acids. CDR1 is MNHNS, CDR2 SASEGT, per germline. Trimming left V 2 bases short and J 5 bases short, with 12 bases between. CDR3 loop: CASSERNTGYGYTF. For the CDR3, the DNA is TGTGCCAGCAGTGAACGTAACACCGGGTATGGCTACACCTTC.

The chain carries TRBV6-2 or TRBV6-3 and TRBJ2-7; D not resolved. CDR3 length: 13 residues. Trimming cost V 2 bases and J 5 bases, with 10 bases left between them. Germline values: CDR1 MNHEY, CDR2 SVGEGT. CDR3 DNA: TGTGCCAGCAGTTACGCGGTAGAGCACGAGCAGTACTTC. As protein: CASSYAVEHEQYF.

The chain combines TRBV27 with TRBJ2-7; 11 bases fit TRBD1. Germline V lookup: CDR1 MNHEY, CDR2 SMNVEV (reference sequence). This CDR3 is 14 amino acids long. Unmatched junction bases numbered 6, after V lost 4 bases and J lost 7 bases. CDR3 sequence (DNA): TGTGCCAGCAGTTCCGGACAGGGGGCCGGTGAGCAGTACTTC. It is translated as CASSSGQGAGEQYF.

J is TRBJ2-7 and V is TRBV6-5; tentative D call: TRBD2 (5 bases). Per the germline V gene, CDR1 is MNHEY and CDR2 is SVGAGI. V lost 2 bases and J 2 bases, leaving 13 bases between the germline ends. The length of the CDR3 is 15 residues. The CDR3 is CASSYRVGNTYEQYF. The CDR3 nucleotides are TGTGCCAGCAGTTACCGCGTCGGGAACACCTACGAGCAGTACTTC.

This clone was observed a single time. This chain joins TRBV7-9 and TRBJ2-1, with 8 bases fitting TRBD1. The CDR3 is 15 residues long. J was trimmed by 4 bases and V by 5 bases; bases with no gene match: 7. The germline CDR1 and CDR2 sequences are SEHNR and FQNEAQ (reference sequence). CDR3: CASSPSTGGYNEQFF. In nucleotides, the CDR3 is TGTGCCAGCAGCCCCAGTACAGGGGGGTACAATGAGCAGTTCTTC.

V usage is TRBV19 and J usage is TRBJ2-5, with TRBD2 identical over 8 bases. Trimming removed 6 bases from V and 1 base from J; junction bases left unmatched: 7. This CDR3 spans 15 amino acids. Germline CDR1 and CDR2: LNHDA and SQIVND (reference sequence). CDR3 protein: CASSMPTSGQETQYF. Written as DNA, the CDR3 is TGTGCCAGTAGCATGCCAACTAGCGGCCAAGAGACCCAGTACTTC. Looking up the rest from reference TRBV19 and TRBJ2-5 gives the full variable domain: DGGITQSPKYLFRKEGQNVTLSCEQNLNHDAMYWYRQDPGQGLRLIYYSQIVNDFQKGDIAEGYSVSREKKESFPLTVTSAQKNPTAFYLCASSMPTSGQETQYFGPGTRLLVL.

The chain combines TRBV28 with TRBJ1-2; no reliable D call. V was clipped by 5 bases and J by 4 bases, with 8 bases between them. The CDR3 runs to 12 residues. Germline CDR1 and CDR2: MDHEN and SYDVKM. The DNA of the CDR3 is TGTGCCAGCAGTCCCCGCTCCTATGGCTACACCTTC. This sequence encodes CASSPRSYGYTF.

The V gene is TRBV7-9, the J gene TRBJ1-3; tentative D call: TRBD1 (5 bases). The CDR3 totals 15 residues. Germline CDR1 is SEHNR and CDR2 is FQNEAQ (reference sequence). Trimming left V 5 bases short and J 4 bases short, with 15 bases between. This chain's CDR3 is CASSPRGGAGNTIYF. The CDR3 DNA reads TGTGCCAGCAGCCCTAGGGGCGGGGCCGGAAACACCATATATTTT. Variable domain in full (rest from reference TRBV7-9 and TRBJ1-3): DTGVSQNPRHKITKRGQNVTFRCDPISEHNRLYWYRQTLGQGPEFLTYFQNEAQLEKSRLLSDRFSAERPKGSFSTLEIQRTEQGDSAMYLCASSPRGGAGNTIYFGEGSWLTVV.

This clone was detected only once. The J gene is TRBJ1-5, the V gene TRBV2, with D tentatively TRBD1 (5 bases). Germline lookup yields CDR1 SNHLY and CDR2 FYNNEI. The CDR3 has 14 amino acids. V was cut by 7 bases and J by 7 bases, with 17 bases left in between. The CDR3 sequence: CASNNQGSGQPQHF. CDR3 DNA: TGTGCCAGCAATAACCAGGGATCCGGCCAGCCCCAGCATTTT. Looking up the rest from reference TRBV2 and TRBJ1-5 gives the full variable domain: EPEVTQTPSHQVTQMGQEVILRCVPISNHLYFYWYRQILGQKVEFLVSFYNNEISEKSEIFDDQFSVERPDGSNFTLKIRSTKLEDSAMYFCASNNQGSGQPQHFGDGTRLSIL.

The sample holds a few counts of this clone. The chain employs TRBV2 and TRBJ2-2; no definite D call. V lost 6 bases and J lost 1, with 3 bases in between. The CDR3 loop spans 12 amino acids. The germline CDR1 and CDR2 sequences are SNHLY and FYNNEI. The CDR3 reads CASRENTGELFF. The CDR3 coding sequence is TGTGCCAGCAGAGAGAACACCGGGGAGCTGTTTTTT.

CDR3: CASSRTGSNQPQHF. The DNA for the CDR3 is TGTGCCAGTAGTAGGACAGGGAGCAATCAGCCCCAGCATTTT. The chain joins TRBV19 to TRBJ1-5; TRBD1 aligns across 8 bases. The trim removed 4 bases at V and 1 base at J, leaving 0 bases unmatched. This CDR3 is 14 amino acids long. Germline lookup yields CDR1 LNHDA and CDR2 SQIVND (reference sequence).

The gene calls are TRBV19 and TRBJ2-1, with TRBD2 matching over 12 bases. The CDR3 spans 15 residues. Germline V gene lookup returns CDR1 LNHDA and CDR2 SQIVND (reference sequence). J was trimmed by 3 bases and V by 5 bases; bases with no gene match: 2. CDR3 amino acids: CASSLGLAGYNEQFF. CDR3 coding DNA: TGTGCCAGTAGTCTGGGACTAGCGGGCTACAATGAGCAGTTCTTC. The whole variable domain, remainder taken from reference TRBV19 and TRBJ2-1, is DGGITQSPKYLFRKEGQNVTLSCEQNLNHDAMYWYRQDPGQGLRLIYYSQIVNDFQKGDIAEGYSVSREKKESFPLTVTSAQKNPTAFYLCASSLGLAGYNEQFFGPGTRLTVL.

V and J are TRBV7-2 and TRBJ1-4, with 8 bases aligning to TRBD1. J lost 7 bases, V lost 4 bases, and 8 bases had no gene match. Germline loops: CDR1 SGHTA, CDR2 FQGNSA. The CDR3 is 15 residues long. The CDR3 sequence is CASSSRGRSGEKLFF. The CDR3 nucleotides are TGTGCCAGCAGCTCCAGGGGGCGCAGTGGTGAAAAACTGTTTTTT.

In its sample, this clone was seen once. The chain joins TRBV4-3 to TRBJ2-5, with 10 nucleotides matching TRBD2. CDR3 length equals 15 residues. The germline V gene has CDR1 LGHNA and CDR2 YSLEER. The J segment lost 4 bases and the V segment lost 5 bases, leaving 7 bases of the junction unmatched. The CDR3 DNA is TGCGCCAGCAGCGCATTAGCGGGAGGTCGAGAGACCCAGTACTTC. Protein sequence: CASSALAGGRETQYF.

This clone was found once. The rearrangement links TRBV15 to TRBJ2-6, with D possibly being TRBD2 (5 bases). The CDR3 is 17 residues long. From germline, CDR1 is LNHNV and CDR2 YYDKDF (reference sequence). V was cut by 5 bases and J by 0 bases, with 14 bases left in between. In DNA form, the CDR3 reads TGTGCCACCAGCCCTACGGGGTCCAGCTCTGGGGCCAACGTCCTGACTTTC. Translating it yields CATSPTGSSSGANVLTF.

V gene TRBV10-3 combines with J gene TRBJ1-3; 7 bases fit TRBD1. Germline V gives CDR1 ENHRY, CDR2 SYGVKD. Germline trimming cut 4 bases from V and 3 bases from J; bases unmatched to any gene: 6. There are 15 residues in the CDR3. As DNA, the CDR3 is TGTGCCATCAGTGCAGACAGGGACGGTGGAAACACCATATATTTT. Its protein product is CAISADRDGGNTIYF.

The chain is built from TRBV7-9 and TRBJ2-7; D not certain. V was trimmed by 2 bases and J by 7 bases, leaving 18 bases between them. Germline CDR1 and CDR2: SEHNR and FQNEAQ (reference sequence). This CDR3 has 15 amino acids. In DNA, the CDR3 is TGTGCCAGCAGCTTAATACGAGACCTGCAACGGGAGCAGTACTTC. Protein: CASSLIRDLQREQYF.

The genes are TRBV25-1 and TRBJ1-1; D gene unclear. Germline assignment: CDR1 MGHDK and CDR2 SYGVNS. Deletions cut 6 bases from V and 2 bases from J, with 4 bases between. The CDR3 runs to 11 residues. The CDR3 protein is CASSLNTEAFF. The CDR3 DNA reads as TGTGCCAGCAGCCTAAACACTGAAGCTTTCTTT.

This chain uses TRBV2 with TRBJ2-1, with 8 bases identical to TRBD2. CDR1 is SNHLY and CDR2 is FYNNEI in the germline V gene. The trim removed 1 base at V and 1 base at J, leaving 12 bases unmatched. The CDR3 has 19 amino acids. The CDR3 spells CASSEEIRASGPSYNEQFF. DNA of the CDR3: TGTGCCAGCAGTGAAGAGATTCGGGCTAGCGGGCCTTCCTACAATGAGCAGTTCTTC. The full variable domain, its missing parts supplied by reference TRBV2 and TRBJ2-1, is EPEVTQTPSHQVTQMGQEVILRCVPISNHLYFYWYRQILGQKVEFLVSFYNNEISEKSEIFDDQFSVERPDGSNFTLKIRSTKLEDSAMYFCASSEEIRASGPSYNEQFFGPGTRLTVL.

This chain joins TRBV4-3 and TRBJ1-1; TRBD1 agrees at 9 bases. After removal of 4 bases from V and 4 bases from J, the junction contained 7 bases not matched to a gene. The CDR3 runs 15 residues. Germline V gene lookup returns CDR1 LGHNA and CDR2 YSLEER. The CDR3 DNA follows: TGCGCCAGCAGCCGGGACAGGGTTCTGGGCACTGAAGCTTTCTTT. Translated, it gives CASSRDRVLGTEAFF.

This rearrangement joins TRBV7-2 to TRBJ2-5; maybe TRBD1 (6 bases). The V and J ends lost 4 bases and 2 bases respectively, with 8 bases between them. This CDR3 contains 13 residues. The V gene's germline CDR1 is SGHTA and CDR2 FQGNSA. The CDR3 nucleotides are TGTGCCAGCAGCTGGACAGTTCAAGAGACCCAGTACTTC. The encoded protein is CASSWTVQETQYF.

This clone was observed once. CDR3 DNA: TGTGCCAGCAGTCCCGCCGGACCCGGGGAGCAGTACTTC. This gives the protein CASSPAGPGEQYF. This sequence joins TRBV7-3 and TRBJ2-7; D is uncertain. Germline V gives CDR1 SGHTA, CDR2 FQGTGA. The CDR3 is 13 amino acids. V was cut by 6 bases and J by 7 bases, with 16 bases left in between.